The entry that follows covers one T cell receptor beta chain sequence. The antigen is unknown. The CDR3 length is 13 residues. Germline V gene sequence: CDR1 SGHAT, CDR2 FQDESV (reference sequence). J lost 3 bases, V lost 6 bases, and 3 bases had no gene match. The data stem from a study of OX40 agonist ivuxolimab in advanced cancers. Study-wide findings and caveats: There were, on average, more expanded clones in CD8+ T cells than in CD4+.

Using immunoSEQ multiplex PCR, the repertoire was profiled, and TCRdb retains in-frame clones only, with some absent. Of approximately 45,000 clones listed, about 80% were seen once; the top ten hold 3.5% to 5%. Sequences were derived from CD4+ or CD8+ T cells sorted from blood, sampled in a trial of the OX40 agonist ivuxolimab. The genes are TRBV11-1 and TRBJ2-7; the match to TRBD1 covers 9 bases. The source of this sequence is an adult with an advanced solid tumor such as melanoma, head and neck, liver or kidney cancer. The CDR3 loop is CASRGQGGYEQYF. CDR3 DNA sequence: TGTGCCAGCAGGGGACAGGGAGGCTACGAGCAGTACTTC.